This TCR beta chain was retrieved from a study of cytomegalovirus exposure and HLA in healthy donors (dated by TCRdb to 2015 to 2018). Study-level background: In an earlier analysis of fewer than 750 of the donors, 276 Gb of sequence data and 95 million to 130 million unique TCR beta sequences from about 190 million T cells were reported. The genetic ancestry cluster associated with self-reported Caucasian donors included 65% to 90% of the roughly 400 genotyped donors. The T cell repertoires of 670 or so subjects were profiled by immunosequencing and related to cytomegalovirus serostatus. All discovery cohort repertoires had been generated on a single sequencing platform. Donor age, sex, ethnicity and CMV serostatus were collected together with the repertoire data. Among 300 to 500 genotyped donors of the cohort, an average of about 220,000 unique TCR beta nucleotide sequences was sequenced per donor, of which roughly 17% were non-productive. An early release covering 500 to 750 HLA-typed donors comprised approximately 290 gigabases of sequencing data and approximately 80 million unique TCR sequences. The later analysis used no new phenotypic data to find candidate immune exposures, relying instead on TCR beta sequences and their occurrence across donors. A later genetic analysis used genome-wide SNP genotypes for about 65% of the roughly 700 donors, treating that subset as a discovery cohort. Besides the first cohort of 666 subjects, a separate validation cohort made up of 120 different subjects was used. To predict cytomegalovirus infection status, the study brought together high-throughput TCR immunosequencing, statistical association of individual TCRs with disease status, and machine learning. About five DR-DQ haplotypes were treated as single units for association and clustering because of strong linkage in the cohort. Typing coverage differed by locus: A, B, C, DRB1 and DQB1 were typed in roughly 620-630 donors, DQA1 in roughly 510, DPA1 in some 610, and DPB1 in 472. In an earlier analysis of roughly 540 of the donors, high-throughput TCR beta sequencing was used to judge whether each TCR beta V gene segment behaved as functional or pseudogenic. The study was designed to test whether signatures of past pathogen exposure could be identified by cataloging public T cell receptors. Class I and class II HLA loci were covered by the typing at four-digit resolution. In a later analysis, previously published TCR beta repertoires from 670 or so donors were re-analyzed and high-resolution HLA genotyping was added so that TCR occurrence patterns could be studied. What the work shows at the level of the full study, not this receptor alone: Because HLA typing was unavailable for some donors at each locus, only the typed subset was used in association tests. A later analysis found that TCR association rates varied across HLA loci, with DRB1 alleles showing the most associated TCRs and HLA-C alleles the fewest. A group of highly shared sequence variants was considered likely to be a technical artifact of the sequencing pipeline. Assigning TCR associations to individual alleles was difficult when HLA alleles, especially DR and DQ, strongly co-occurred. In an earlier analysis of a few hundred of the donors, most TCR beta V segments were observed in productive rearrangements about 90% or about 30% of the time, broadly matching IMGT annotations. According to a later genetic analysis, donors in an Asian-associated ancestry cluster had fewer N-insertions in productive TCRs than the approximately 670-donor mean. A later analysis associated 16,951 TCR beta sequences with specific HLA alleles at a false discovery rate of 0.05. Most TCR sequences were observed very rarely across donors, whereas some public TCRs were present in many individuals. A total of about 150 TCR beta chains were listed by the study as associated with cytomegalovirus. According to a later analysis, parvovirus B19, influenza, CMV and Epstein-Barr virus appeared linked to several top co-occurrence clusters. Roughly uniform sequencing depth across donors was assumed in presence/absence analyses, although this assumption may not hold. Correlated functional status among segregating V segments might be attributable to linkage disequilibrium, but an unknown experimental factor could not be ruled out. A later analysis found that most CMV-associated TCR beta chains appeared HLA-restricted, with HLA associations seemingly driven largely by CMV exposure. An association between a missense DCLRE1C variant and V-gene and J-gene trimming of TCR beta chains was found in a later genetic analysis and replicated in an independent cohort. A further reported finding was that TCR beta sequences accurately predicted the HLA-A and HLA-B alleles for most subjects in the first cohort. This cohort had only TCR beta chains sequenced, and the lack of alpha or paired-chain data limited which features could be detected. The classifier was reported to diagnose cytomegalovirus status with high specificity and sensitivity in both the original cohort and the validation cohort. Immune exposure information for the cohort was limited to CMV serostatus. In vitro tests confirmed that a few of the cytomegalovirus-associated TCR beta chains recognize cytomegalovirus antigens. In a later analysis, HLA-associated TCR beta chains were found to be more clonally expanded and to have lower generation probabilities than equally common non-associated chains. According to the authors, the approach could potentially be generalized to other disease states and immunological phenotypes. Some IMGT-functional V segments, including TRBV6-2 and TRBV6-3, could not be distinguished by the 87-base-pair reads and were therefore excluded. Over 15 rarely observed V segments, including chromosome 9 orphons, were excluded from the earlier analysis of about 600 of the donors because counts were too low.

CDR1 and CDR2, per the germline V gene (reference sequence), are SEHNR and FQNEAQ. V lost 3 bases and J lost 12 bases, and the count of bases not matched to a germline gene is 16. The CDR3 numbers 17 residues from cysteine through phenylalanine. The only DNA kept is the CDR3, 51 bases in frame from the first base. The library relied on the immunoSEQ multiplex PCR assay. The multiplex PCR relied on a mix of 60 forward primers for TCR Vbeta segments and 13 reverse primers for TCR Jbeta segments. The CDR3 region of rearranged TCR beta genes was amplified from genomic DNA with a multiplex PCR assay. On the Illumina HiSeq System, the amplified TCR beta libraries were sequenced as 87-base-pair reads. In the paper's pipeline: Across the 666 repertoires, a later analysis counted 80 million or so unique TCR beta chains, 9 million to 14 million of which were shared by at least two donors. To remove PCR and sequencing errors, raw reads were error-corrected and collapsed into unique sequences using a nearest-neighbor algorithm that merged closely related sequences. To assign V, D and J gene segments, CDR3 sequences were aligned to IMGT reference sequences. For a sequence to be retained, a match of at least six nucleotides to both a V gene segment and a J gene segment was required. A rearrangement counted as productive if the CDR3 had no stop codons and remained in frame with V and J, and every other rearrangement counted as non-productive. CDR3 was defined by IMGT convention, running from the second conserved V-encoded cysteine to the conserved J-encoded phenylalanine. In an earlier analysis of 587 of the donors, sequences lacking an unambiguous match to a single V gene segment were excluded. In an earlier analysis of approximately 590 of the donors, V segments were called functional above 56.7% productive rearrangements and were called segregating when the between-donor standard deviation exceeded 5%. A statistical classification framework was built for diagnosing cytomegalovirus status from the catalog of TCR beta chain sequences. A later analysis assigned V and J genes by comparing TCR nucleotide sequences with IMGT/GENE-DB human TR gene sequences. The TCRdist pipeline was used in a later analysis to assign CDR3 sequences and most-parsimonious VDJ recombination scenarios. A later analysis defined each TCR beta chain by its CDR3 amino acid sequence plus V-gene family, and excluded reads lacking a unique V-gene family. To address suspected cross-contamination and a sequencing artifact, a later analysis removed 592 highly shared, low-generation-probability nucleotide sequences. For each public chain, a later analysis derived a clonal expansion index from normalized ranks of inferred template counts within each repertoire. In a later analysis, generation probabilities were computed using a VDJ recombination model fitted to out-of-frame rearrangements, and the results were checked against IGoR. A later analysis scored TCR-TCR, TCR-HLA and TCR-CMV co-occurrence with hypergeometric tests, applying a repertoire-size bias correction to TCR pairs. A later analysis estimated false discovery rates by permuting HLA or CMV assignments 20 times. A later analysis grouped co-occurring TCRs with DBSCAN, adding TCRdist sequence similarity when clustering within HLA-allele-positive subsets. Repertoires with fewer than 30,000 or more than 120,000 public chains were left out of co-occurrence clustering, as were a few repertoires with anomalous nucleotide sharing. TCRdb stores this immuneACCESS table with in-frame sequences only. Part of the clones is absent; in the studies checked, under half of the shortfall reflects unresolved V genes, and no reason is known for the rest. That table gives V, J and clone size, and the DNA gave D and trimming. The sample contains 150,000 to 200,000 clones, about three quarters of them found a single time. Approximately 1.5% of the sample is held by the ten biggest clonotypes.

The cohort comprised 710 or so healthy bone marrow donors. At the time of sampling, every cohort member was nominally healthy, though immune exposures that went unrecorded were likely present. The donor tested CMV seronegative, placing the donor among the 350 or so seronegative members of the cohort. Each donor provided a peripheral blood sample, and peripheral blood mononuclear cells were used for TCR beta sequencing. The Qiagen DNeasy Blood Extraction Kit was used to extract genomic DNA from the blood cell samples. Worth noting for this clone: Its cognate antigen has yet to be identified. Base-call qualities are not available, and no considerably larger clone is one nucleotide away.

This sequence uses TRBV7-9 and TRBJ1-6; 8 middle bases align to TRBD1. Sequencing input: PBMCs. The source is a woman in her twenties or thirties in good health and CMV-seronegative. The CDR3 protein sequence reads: CASSFLHTGTGGRPLHF. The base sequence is TGTGCCAGCAGCTTTCTTCACACCGGGACAGGTGGACGACCCCTCCACTTT.